The source of this TCR beta chain is a study of blood T cell repertoires in COVID-19 (dated by TCRdb to the early 2020s). Concerning the study at large: The collaborator samples originated in the United States, Italy and Spain and spanned the acute and convalescent phases of COVID-19. Sample metadata almost always included a de-identified subject ID, COVID-19 status, age in years and sex. The prospective study material was composed of cDNA or gDNA derived from T cells, B-cell-depleted T cells, or PBMCs. The repertoires were released in a freely available public database meant as a resource for research on the immune response to SARS-CoV-2. Where HLA class I and class II types were available, the types were taken from metadata supplied by the sample provider, not from assay-based typing. Samples were obtained from the ongoing ImmuneRACE study (first 160 participants) and from 1,000 to 1,500 subjects provided by 6 global collaborators. Deeply sampled blood TCRbeta repertoires from subjects exposed to, actively infected with, or recovered from COVID-19 were included in the dataset.

The CDR3 has 14 amino acids, counting the end cysteine and phenylalanine. Only the CDR3 part of the read is kept: 42 bases, read in frame from the first base. According to the germline V gene, CDR1 reads SGHRS and CDR2 reads YFSETQ. Trimming takes 3 bases off V and 5 bases off J; junction bases not matched to a gene: 6. Collaborating institutions collected whole blood in K2EDTA tubes following their own protocols. For TCRbeta analysis, collaborators shipped samples in one of three forms: frozen whole blood, isolated PBMCs, or DNA extracted from either of those sample types. Study-wide findings and limitations: The amount of clinical and demographic metadata varied by source and participant and was provided uncurated.

For this clone: It lacks a known antigen. Base-call qualities are not available, and no considerably larger clone is one nucleotide away.

The immunoSEQ Assay, a bias-controlled multiplex PCR, was used to amplify TCRbeta CDR3 regions from genomic DNA. The authors' pipeline ran thus. The number of nucleated cells in each sample was estimated from the amplification of reference gene primers within the assay. To quantify the absolute abundance of each unique TCRbeta CDR3 rearrangement, sequence reads were collapsed and filtered. Productive Simpson clonality was computed per sample as the square root of Simpson's diversity index over productive rearrangements. The immuneACCESS repertoire file appears here via TCRdb, limited to in-frame rearrangements. These files lack a portion of the clones; in checked studies, under half of the deficit traces to unresolved V genes, and the cause of the others is not known. V and J calls and clone size are copied from that table; D and trimming were computed from the DNA. For this sample there are fewer than 110,000 clones; around 83% appear just once. Around 4.4% of the sample rests with the top ten.

The chain couples TRBV5-1 to TRBJ2-5, and 8 junctional nucleotides match TRBD2. Sample: peripheral blood. This sequence originates from an older man with acute or convalescent COVID-19. CDR3 region: CASSSGLARETQYF. The DNA reads as follows: TGCGCCAGCAGCTCAGGACTAGCTAGGGAGACCCAGTACTTC.